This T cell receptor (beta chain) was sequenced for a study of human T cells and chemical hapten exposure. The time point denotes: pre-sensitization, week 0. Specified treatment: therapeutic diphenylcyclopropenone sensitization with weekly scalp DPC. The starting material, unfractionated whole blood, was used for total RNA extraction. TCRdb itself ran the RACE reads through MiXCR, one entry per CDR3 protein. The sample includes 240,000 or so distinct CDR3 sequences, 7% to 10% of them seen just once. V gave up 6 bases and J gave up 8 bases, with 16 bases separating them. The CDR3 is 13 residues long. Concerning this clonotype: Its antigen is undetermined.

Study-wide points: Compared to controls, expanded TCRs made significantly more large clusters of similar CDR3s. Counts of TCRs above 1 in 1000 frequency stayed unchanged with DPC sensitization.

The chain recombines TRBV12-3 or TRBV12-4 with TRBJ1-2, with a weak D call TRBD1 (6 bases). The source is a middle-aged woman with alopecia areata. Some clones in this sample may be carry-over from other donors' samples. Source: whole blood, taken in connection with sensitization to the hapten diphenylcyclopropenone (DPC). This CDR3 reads CASSPRGGWGYTF. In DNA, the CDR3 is TGTGCCAGCAGCCCCCGGGGGGGCTGGGGCTACACCTTC.